These T cell receptor beta chains were read from a single sample in a study of identical twins. TCRdb processed the 5' RACE reads anew with MiXCR; each CDR3 protein has one entry. The data contain around 220,000 distinct CDR3 sequences, 11% to 15% of them singletons. The sequencing sample was made of memory (CD45RO+) T cells sorted from blood. The receptors shown here come from a woman between 18 and 29 years old in good health. Both conserved end residues are part of each CDR3. A D gene is named only where the DNA matches it firmly. Size is stated for part of the rows, as once, few or many counts, or as a class when the clone is expanded.

J | D | size | V | DNA | CDR3
TRBJ2-7 | - | - | TRBV20-1 | TGCAGTGCTGAAGCGGGCGGTGCCTACGAGCAGTACTTC | CSAEAGGAYEQYF
TRBJ1-1 | - | few | TRBV9 | TGTGCCAGCGGTCTCGGGAACACTGAAGCTTTCTTT | CASGLGNTEAFF
TRBJ2-3 | - | few | TRBV20-1 | TGCAGTGCTATTACTAGGTCCTTAGATACGCAGTATTTT | CSAITRSLDTQYF
TRBJ2-7 | - | - | TRBV3-1 | TGTGCCAGCAGCCAGTTAGCTCTTGAGGGCGAGCAGTACTTC | CASSQLALEGEQYF
TRBJ2-7 | - | - | TRBV14 | TGTGCCAGCAGCTGGCAAACCAACTACGAGCAGTACTTC | CASSWQTNYEQYF
TRBJ1-2 | - | many | TRBV29-1 | TGCAGCGTTGAAGACCCCTTCGACGGCTATGGCTACACCTTC | CSVEDPFDGYGYTF
TRBJ1-2 | - | - | TRBV5-1 | TGCGCCAGCAGCTTGTCGCGCTATGGCTACACCTTC | CASSLSRYGYTF
TRBJ1-4 | - | - | TRBV10-3 | TGTGCCATCAGCCGGGGCCCGGACGCGACTAATGAAAAACTGTTTTTT | CAISRGPDATNEKLFF
TRBJ2-1 | TRBD2 | - | TRBV5-1 | TGCGCCAGCAGCATAGTAACGGGGGGGCATCATGAGCAGTTCTTC | CASSIVTGGHHEQFF
TRBJ2-1 | - | few | TRBV2 | TGTGCCAGCAGTGAAGGGACAGACTCATATAAAATCTACAATGAGCAGTTCTTC | CASSEGTDSYKIYNEQFF
TRBJ1-1 | - | few | TRBV20-1 | TGCAGTGCCGGTTCTAAGGGGATGAACACTGAAGCTTTCTTT | CSAGSKGMNTEAFF
TRBJ1-1 | - | - | TRBV20-1 | TGCAGTGCTAGAGGGGACTCCCGCCAGGGCACTGAAGCTTTCTTT | CSARGDSRQGTEAFF
TRBJ2-7 | TRBD2 | - | TRBV6-1 | TGTGCCAGCAGTCGCCCCTCCCTAGCGGGGGGGACCTACGAGCAGTACTTC | CASSRPSLAGGTYEQYF
TRBJ2-3 | - | few | TRBV20-1 | TGCAGTGCCGGGGGTGCGGGGGCGGAAACGCAGTATTTT | CSAGGAGAETQYF
TRBJ2-7 | - | many | TRBV5-1 | TGCGCCAGCAGCGGGAGACAGTCACCGGGGGAGCAGTACTTC | CASSGRQSPGEQYF
TRBJ2-2 | - | - | TRBV9 | TGTGCCAGCTCCCACTCCGGGGAGCTGTTTTTT | CASSHSGELFF
TRBJ2-1 | TRBD2 | - | TRBV11-3 | TGTGCCAGCAGCTCCGGGGCGGGGGTCAATGAGCAGTTCTTC | CASSSGAGVNEQFF
TRBJ2-7 | - | - | TRBV20-1 | TGCAGTGCTAGACGGGGGACCTCCGGTTTCAAAGAGCAGTACTTC | CSARRGTSGFKEQYF
TRBJ2-7 | TRBD1 | - | TRBV29-1 | TGCAGCGTTGACGGGACAGGTTCCTACGAGCAGTACTTC | CSVDGTGSYEQYF
TRBJ2-1 | - | - | TRBV29-1 | TGCAGCGTGAGGGGGATGGCCAATGAGCAGTTCTTC | CSVRGMANEQFF
TRBJ1-1 | - | - | TRBV28 | TGTGCCAGCAAGGGGTCGAGCACTGAAGCTTTCTTT | CASKGSSTEAFF
TRBJ2-1 | - | - | TRBV12-3/TRBV12-4 | TGTGCCAGCAGTTTTGGGGACCACAGTGAGCAGTTCTTC | CASSFGDHSEQFF